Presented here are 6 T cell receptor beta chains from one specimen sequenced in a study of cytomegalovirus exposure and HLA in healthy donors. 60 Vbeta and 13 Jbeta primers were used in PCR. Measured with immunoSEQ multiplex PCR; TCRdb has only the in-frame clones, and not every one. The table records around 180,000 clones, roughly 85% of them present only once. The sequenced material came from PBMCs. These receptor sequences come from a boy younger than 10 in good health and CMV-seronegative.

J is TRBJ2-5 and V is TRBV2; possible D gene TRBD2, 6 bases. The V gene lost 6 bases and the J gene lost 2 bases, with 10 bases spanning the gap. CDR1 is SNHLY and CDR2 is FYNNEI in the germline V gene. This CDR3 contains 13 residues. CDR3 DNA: TGTGCCAGCAGGGGGGGAGTTCAAGAGACCCAGTACTTC. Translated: CASRGGVQETQYF. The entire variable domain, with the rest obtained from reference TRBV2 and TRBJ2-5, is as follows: EPEVTQTPSHQVTQMGQEVILRCVPISNHLYFYWYRQILGQKVEFLVSFYNNEISEKSEIFDDQFSVERPDGSNFTLKIRSTKLEDSAMYFCASRGGVQETQYFGPGTRLLVL.

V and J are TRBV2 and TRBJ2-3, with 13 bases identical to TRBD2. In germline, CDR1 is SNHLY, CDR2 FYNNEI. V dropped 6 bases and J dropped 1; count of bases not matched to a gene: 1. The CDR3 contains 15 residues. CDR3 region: CASRLAGGRTDTQYF. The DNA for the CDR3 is TGTGCCAGCAGACTAGCGGGGGGGCGCACAGATACGCAGTATTTT.

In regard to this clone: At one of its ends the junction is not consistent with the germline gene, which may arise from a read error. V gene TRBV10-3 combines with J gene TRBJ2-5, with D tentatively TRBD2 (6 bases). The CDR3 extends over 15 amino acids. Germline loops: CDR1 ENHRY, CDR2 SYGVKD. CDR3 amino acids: CTISESGGRSETQYF. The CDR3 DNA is TGTACCATCAGTGAGTCAGGAGGGAGGTCGGAGACCCAGTACTTC.

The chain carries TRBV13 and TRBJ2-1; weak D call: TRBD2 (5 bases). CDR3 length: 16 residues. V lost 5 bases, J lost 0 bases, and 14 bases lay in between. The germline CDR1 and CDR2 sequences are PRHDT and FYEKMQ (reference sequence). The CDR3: CASSPGFGSSYNEQFF. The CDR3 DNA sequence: TGTGCCAGCAGCCCCGGGTTTGGGAGCTCCTACAATGAGCAGTTCTTC.

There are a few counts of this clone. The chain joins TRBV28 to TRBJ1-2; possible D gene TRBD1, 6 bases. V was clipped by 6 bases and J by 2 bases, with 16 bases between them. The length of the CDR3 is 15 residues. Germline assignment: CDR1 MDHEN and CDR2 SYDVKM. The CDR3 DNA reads TGTGCCAGCAGACCTCAGGGGTTAGAAAACTATGGCTACACCTTC. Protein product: CASRPQGLENYGYTF.

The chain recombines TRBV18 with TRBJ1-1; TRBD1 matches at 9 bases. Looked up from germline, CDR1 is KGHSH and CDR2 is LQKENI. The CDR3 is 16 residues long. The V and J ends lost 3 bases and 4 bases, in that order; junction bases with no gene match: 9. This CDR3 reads CASSPRDRVLGTEAFF. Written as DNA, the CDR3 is TGTGCCAGCTCACCCCGGGACAGGGTCTTAGGCACTGAAGCTTTCTTT.